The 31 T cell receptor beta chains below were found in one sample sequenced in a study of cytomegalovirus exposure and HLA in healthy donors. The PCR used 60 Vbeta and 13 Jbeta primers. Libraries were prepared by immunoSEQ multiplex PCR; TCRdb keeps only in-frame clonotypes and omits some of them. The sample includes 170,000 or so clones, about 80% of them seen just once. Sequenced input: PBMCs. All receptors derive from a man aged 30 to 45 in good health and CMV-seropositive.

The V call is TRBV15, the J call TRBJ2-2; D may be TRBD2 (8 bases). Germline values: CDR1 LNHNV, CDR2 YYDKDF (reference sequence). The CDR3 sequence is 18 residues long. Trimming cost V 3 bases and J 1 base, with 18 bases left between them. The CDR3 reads CATSRRGRGVLNTGELFF. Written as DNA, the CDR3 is TGTGCCACCAGCAGGAGGGGGCGGGGGGTCCTGAACACCGGGGAGCTGTTTTTT.

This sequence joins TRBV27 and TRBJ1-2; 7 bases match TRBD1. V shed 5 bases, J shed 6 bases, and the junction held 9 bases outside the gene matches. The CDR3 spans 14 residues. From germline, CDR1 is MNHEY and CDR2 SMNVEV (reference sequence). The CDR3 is CASSATGAGDGYTF. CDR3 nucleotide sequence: TGTGCCAGCAGTGCCACAGGGGCTGGCGATGGCTACACCTTC.

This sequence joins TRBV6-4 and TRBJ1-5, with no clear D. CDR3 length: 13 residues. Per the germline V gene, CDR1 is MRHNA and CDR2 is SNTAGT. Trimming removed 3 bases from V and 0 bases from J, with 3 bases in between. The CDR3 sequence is CASSEYSNQPQHF. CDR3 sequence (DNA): TGTGCCAGCAGTGAGTATAGCAATCAGCCCCAGCATTTT.

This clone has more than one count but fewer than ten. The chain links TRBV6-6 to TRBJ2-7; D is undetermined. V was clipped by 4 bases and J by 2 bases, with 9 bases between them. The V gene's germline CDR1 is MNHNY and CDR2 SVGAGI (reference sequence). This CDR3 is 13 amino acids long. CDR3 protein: CASSSDWTYEQYF. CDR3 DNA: TGTGCCAGCAGTTCTGACTGGACCTACGAGCAGTACTTC.

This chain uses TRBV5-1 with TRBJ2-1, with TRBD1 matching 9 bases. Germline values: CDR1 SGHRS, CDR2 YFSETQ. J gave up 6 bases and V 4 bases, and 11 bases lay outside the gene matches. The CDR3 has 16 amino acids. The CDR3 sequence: CASSPRGDRALNEQFF. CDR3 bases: TGCGCCAGCAGCCCCAGGGGGGACAGGGCACTCAATGAGCAGTTCTTC.

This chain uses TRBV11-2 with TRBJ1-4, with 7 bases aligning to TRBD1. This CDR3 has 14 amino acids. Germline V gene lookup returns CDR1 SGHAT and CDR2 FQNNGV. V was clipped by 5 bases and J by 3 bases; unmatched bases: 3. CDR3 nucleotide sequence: TGTGCCAGCAGCGGGGGACAGCCTAATGAAAAACTGTTTTTT. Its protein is CASSGGQPNEKLFF.

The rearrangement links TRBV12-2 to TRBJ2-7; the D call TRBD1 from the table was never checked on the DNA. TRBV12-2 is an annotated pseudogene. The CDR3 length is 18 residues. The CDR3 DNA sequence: TGTGCAAGTCGCTTAAGGGAATACAGGGCTGGTTCGGGAAGCGAGCAGTACTTC. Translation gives CASRLREYRAGSGSEQYF.

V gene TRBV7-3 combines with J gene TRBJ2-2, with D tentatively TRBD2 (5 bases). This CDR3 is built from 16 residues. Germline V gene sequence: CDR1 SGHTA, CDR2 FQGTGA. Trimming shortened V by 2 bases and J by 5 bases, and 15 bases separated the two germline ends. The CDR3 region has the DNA TGTGCCAGCAGCTTATATAACGGGATGTCTACCGGGGAGCTGTTTTTT. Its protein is CASSLYNGMSTGELFF.

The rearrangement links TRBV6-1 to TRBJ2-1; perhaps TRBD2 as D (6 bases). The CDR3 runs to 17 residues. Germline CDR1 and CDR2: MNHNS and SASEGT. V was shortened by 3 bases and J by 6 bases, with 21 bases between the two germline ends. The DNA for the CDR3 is TGTGCCAGCAGTGATATCGGATCGGCGGGAAGAGGCAATGAGCAGTTCTTC. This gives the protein CASSDIGSAGRGNEQFF.

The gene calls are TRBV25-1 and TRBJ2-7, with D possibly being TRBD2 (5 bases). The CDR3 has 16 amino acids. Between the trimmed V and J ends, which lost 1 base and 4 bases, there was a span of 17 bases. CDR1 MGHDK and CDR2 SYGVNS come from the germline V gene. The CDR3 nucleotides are TGTGCCAGCAGTGAATTGTTGAAACGGGATTGTTACGAGCAGTACTTC. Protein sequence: CASSELLKRDCYEQYF.

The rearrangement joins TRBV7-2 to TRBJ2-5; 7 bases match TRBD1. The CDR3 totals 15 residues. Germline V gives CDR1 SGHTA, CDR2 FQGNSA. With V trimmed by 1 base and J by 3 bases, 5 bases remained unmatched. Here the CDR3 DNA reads TGTGCCAGCAGCTTAGGGATGGGACAGAAAGAGACCCAGTACTTC. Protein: CASSLGMGQKETQYF.

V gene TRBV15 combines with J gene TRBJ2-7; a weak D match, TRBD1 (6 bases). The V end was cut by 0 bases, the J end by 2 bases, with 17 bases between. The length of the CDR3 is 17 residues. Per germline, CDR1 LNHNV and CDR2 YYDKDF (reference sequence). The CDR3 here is CATSRDRGQRVTYEQYF. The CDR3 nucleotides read TGTGCCACCAGCAGAGATCGGGGACAACGTGTCACCTACGAGCAGTACTTC.

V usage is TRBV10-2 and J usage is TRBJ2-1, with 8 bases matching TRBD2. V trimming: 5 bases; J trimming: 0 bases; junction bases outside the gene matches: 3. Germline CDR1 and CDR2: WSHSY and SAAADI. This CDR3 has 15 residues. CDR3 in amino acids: CASSWRGDSYNEQFF. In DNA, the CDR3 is TGCGCCAGCAGTTGGCGGGGGGACTCCTACAATGAGCAGTTCTTC.

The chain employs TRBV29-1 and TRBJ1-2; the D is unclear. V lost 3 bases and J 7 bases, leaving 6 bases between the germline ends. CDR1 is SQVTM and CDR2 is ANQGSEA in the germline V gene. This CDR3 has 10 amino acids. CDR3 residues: CSVEISGYTF. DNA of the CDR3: TGCAGCGTTGAGATTAGTGGCTACACCTTC.

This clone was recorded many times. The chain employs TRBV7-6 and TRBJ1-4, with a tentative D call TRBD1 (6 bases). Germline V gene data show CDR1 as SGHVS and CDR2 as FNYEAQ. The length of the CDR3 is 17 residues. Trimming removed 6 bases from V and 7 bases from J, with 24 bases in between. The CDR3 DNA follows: TGTGCCAGCAGTCTTACGTCAGGGGCAGGCGGTTCTGAAAAACTGTTTTTT. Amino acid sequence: CASSLTSGAGGSEKLFF.

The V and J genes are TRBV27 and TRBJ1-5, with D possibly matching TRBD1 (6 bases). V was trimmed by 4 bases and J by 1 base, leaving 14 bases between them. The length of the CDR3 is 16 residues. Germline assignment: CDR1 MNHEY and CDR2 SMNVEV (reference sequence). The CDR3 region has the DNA TGTGCCAGCAGTTCCCCGACGAGGGGGAGCAATCAGCCCCAGCATTTT. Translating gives CASSSPTRGSNQPQHF.

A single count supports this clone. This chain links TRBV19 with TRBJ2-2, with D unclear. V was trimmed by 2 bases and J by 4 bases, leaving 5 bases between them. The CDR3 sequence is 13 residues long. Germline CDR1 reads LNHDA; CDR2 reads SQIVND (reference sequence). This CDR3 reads CASSILGTGELFF. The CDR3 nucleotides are TGTGCCAGTAGTATACTAGGCACCGGGGAGCTGTTTTTT.

The CDR3 sequence is CASTRGTPLNTEAFF. In DNA form, the CDR3 reads TGTGCCAGCACCCGTGGGACACCTTTGAACACTGAAGCTTTCTTT. The chain links TRBV2 to TRBJ1-1, with a tentative D call TRBD1 (6 bases). The CDR3 length is 15 residues. The germline V gene encodes CDR1 SNHLY and CDR2 FYNNEI. V dropped 7 bases and J dropped 0 bases, with 15 bases sitting between them.

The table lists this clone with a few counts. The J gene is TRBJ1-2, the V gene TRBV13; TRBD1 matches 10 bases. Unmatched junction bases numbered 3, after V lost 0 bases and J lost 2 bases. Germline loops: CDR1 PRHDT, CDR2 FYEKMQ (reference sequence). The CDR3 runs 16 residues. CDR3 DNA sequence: TGTGCCAGCAGCTTAGGCGGGGGACAGGGGAACTATGGCTACACCTTC. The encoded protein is CASSLGGGQGNYGYTF. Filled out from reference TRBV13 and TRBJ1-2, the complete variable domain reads AAGVIQSPRHLIKEKRETATLKCYPIPRHDTVYWYQQGPGQDPQFLISFYEKMQSDKGSIPDRFSAQQFSDYHSELNMSSLELGDSALYFCASSLGGGQGNYGYTFGSGTRLTVV.

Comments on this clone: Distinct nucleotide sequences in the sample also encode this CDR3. The CDR3 DNA reads as TGTGCCAGCAGAAGGACAGCGAACACTGAAGCTTTCTTT. It codes for CASRRTANTEAFF. The chain recombines TRBV2 with TRBJ1-1, with D possibly matching TRBD1 (6 bases). Between the trimmed V and J ends, which lost 6 bases and 1 base, there was a span of 9 bases. The CDR3 sequence is 13 residues long. Per germline, CDR1 SNHLY and CDR2 FYNNEI.

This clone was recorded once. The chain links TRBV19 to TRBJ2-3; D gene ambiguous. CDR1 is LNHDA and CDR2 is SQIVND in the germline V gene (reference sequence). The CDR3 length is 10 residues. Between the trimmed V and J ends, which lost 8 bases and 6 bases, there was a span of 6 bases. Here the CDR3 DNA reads TGTGCCAGTGAAGCGGATACGCAGTATTTT. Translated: CASEADTQYF.

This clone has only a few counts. In nucleotides, the CDR3 is TGTGCCAGCAGACTTCGGGGTAATCAGCCCCAGCATTTT. Its translation: CASRLRGNQPQHF. V gene TRBV27 combines with J gene TRBJ1-5; D is unresolved. V was pared by 6 bases and J by 4 bases, with 10 bases between. Germline V gene data show CDR1 as MNHEY and CDR2 as SMNVEV (reference sequence). The CDR3 sequence is 13 residues long.

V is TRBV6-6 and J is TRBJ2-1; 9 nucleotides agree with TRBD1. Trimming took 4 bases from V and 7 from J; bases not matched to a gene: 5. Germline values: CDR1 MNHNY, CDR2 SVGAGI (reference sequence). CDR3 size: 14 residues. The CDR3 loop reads CASSSLDRGNEQFF. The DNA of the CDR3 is TGTGCCAGCAGTTCTCTAGACAGGGGGAATGAGCAGTTCTTC.

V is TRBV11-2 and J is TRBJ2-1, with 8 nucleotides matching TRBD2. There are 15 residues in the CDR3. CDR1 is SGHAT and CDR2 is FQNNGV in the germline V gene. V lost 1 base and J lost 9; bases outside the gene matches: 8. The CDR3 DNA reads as TGTGCCAGCAGCTTAGCCCCTGGACTAGCCGGTGAGCAGTTCTTC. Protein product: CASSLAPGLAGEQFF.

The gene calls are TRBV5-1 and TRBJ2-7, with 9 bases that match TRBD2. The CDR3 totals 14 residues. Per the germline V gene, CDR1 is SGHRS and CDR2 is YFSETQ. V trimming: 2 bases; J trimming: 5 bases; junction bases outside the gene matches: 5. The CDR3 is CASSFSGRSHEQYF. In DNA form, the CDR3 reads TGCGCCAGCAGCTTTAGCGGGAGATCCCACGAGCAGTACTTC.

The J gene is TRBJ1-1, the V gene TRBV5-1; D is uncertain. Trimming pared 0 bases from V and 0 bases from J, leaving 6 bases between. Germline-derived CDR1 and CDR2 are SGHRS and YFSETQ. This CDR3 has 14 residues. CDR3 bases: TGCGCCAGCAGCTTGGACGGTTTGAACACTGAAGCTTTCTTT. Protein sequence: CASSLDGLNTEAFF.

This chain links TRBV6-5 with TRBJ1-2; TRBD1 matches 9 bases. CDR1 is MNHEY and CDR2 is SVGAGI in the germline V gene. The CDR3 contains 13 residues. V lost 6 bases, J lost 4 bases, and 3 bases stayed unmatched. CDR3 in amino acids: CASRTGGIYGYTF. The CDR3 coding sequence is TGTGCCAGCAGGACAGGGGGGATCTATGGCTACACCTTC.

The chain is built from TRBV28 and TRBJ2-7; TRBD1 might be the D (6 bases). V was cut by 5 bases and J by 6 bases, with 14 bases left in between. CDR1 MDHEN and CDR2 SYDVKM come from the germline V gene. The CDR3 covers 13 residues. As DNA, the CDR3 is TGTGCCAGCAGTCCCCACAGGGTCCGCGAGCAGTACTTC. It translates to CASSPHRVREQYF.

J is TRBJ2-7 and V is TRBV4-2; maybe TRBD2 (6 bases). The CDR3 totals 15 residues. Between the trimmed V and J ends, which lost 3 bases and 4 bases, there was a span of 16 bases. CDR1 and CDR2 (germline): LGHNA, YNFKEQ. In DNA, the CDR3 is TGTGCCAGCAGCCAGTATAGCGGAGTTCTATACGAGCAGTACTTC. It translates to CASSQYSGVLYEQYF.

CDR3 in amino acids: CASSHSNYREDYGYTF. The CDR3 nucleotides read TGTGCCAGCAGCCATTCAAATTACAGGGAAGACTATGGCTACACCTTC. The chain has TRBV4-2 and TRBJ1-2; TRBD1 might be the D (6 bases). The CDR3 sequence is 16 residues long. V shed 3 bases and J shed 3 bases, with 17 bases lying between them. Germline V lookup: CDR1 LGHNA, CDR2 YNFKEQ.

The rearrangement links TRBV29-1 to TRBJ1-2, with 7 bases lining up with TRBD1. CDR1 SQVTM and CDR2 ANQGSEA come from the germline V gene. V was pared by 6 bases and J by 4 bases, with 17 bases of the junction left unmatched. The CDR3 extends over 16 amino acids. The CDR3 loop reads CSVGLRQGRVLYGYTF. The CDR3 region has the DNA TGCAGCGTGGGGTTGAGACAGGGACGTGTCCTCTATGGCTACACCTTC.